This entry lists 8 T cell receptor beta chains sequenced from one sample in a study of blood T cell repertoires in COVID-19. Clones were sequenced by immunoSEQ multiplex PCR, and TCRdb holds only the in-frame ones, with some missing. The sample has 250,000 to 300,000 clones, around three quarters seen once. Sequencing was done on a sample of peripheral blood. Every receptor here comes from a woman aged 80 or over with acute or convalescent COVID-19.

A remark on this clone: No DNA is shown, since the ends of the CDR3 on it are uncertain; the CDR3 is the one TCRdb lists. Here the CDR3 reads CASSIFVREGLYEQYF. The chain carries TRBV19 and TRBJ2-7; the table assigns TRBD2, which was not confirmed against the DNA. The CDR3 comprises 16 residues, both ends counted. In germline, CDR1 is LNHDA, CDR2 SQIVND (reference sequence).

The chain joins TRBV3-1 (or the pseudogene TRBV3-2) to TRBJ2-5; D not resolved. V was cut by 3 bases and J by 5 bases, with 13 bases left in between. This CDR3 region has 14 residues. The germline V gene has CDR1 LGHDT and CDR2 YNNKEL (reference sequence). CDR3 coding DNA: TGTGCCAGCAGCCAGGGCACCCCCCCGGAGACCCAGTACTTC. It encodes CASSQGTPPETQYF.

This clone was seen many times. The CDR3 DNA sequence: TGCGCCAGCAGCTTGGCCGACAGGGAAGGAAACACCATATATTTT. Amino acid sequence: CASSLADREGNTIYF. The rearrangement uses TRBV5-1 and TRBJ1-3; 7 nucleotides agree with TRBD1. J gave up 4 bases and V 0 bases, and 4 bases lay outside the gene matches. The CDR3 length is 15 residues. From germline, CDR1 is SGHRS and CDR2 YFSETQ.

The rearrangement uses TRBV19 and TRBJ2-1; tentative D call: TRBD1 (6 bases). V lost 7 bases, J lost 8 bases, and 18 bases lay in between. Germline V gene data show CDR1 as LNHDA and CDR2 as SQIVND (reference sequence). The CDR3 contains 14 residues. CDR3 amino acids: CASNYRVKGDEQFF. CDR3 bases: TGTGCCAGTAACTACAGGGTCAAGGGCGATGAGCAGTTCTTC.

The rearrangement joins TRBV3-1 (or the pseudogene TRBV3-2) to TRBJ2-1; 9 nucleotides line up with TRBD1. This CDR3 spans 15 amino acids. CDR1 is LGHDT, CDR2 YNNKEL, per germline (reference sequence). V shed 3 bases, J shed 5 bases, and the junction held 5 bases outside the gene matches. Written as DNA, the CDR3 is TGTGCCAGCAGCCACGGACAGGGGAGACACAATGAGCAGTTCTTC. Translated, it gives CASSHGQGRHNEQFF.

This chain's CDR3 is CASSLASSGGHTDTQYF. The CDR3 nucleotides read TGTGCCAGCAGCTTAGCCAGTAGCGGGGGTCACACAGATACGCAGTATTTT. The chain carries TRBV7-9 and TRBJ2-3; 9 bases fit TRBD2. V shed 0 bases, J shed 2 bases, and the junction held 6 bases outside the gene matches. CDR1 SEHNR and CDR2 FQNEAQ come from the germline V gene (reference sequence). The CDR3 contains 17 residues.

This clone appeared a single time. The V and J genes are TRBV19 and TRBJ1-1; possibly TRBD1 for D (5 bases). V lost 6 bases, J lost 3 bases, and 11 bases lay in between. The CDR3 runs to 13 residues. The germline V gene has CDR1 LNHDA and CDR2 SQIVND (reference sequence). CDR3 residues: CASSSRRDTEAFF. Written as DNA, the CDR3 is TGTGCCAGTAGCTCCCGCAGGGACACTGAAGCTTTCTTT.

This chain links TRBV2 with TRBJ2-7; TRBD1 agrees at 8 bases. The CDR3 covers 14 residues. With V trimmed by 4 bases and J by 5 bases, 7 bases remained unmatched. The germline V gene has CDR1 SNHLY and CDR2 FYNNEI. CDR3 nucleotides: TGTGCCAGCAGTGGGAACAGGGGGACACACGAGCAGTACTTC. Protein product: CASSGNRGTHEQYF. Filled out from reference TRBV2 and TRBJ2-7, the complete variable domain reads EPEVTQTPSHQVTQMGQEVILRCVPISNHLYFYWYRQILGQKVEFLVSFYNNEISEKSEIFDDQFSVERPDGSNFTLKIRSTKLEDSAMYFCASSGNRGTHEQYFGPGTRLTVT.